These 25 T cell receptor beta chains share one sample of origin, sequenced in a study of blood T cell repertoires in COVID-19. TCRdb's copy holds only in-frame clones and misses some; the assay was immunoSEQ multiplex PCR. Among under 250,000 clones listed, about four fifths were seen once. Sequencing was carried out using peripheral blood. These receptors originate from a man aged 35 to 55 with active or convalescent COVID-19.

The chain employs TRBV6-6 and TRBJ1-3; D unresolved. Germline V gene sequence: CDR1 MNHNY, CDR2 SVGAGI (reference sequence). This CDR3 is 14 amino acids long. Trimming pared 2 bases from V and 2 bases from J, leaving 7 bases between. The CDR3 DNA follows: TGTGCCAGCAGTTACGAGATAGCTGGAAACACCATATATTTT. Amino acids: CASSYEIAGNTIYF.

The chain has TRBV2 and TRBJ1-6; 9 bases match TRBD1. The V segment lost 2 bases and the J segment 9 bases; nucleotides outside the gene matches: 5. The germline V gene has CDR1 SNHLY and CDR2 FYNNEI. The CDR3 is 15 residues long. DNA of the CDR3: TGTGCCAGCAGTGAAACAGGGGGCGCAAGTTCACCCCTCCACTTT. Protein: CASSETGGASSPLHF. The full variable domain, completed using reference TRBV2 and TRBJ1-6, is EPEVTQTPSHQVTQMGQEVILRCVPISNHLYFYWYRQILGQKVEFLVSFYNNEISEKSEIFDDQFSVERPDGSNFTLKIRSTKLEDSAMYFCASSETGGASSPLHFGNGTRLTVT.

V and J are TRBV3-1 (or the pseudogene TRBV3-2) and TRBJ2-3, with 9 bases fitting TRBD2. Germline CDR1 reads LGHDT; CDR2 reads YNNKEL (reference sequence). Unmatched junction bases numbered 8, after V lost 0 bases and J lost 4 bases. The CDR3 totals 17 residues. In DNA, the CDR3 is TGTGCCAGCAGCCAAGATCCAGCGGGAGGTGTGGCAGATACGCAGTATTTT. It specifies CASSQDPAGGVADTQYF.

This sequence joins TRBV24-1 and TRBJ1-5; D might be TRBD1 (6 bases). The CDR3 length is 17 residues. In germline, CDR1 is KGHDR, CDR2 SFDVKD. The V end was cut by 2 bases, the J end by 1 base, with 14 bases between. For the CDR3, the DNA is TGTGCCACCAGTGATTCCCCGGGGGGCGCGAGCAATCAGCCCCAGCATTTT. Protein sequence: CATSDSPGGASNQPQHF.

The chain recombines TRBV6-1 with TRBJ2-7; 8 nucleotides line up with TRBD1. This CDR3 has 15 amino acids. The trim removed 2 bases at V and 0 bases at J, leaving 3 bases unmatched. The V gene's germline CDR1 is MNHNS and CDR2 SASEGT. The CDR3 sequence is CASSEIQGDSYEQYF. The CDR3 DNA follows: TGTGCCAGCAGTGAAATACAGGGGGACTCCTACGAGCAGTACTTC.

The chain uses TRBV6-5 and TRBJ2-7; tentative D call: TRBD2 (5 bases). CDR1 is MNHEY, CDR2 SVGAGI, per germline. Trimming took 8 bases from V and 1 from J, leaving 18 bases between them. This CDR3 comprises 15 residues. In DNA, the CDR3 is TGTGCCAGCGCCCAGAGGTCGCGGGCATCCTACGAGCAGTACTTC. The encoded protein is CASAQRSRASYEQYF.

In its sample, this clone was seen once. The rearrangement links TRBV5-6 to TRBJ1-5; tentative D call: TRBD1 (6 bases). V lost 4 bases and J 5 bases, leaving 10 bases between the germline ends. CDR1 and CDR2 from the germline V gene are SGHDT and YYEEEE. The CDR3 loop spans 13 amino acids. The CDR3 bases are TGTGCCAGCAGCCAAGGACAGTATCAGCCCCAGCATTTT. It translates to CASSQGQYQPQHF.

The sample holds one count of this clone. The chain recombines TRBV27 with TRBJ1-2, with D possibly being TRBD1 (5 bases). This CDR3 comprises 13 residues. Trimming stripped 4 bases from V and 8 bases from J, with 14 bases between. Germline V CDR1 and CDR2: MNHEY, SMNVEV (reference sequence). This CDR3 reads CASSSRDLRGYTF. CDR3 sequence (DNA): TGTGCCAGCAGTTCCAGGGATCTTCGGGGCTACACCTTC.

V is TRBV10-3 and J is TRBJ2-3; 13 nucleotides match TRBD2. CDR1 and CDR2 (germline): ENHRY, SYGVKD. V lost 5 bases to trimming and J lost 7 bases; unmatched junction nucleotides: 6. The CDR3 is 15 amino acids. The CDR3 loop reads CAISPGLAGRNTQYF. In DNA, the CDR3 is TGTGCCATCAGTCCGGGACTAGCGGGGCGGAATACGCAGTATTTT.

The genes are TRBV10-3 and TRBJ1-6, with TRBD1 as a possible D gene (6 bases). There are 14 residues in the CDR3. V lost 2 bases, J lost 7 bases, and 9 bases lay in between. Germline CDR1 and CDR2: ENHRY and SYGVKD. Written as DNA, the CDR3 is TGTGCCATCAGTGAGGGACAGTCCAATTCACCCCTCCACTTT. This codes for CAISEGQSNSPLHF.

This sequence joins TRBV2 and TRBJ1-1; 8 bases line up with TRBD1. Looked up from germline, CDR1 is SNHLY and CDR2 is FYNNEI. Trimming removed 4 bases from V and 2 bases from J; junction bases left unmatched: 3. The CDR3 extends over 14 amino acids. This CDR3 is CASSGQGYNTEAFF. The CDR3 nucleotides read TGTGCCAGCAGTGGACAGGGGTATAACACTGAAGCTTTCTTT.

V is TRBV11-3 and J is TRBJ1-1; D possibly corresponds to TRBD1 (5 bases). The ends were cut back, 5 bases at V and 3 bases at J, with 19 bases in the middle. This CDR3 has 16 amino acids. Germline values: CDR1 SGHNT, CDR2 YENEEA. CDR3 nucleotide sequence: TGTGCCAGCAGCCCCTTAGGGGAGGTCTGGGACACTGAAGCTTTCTTT. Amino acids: CASSPLGEVWDTEAFF.

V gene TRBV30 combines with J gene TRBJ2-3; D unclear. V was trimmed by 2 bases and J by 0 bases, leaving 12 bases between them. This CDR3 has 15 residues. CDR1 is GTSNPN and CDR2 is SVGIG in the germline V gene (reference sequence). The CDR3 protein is CAWSYRVLSTDTQYF. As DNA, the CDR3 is TGTGCCTGGAGTTACCGGGTTCTAAGCACAGATACGCAGTATTTT.

The CDR3 loop is CAIRGGVEQYF. In DNA form, the CDR3 reads TGTGCCATCAGAGGTGGAGTCGAGCAGTACTTC. The chain couples TRBV10-3 to TRBJ2-7; D unclear. The germline V gene encodes CDR1 ENHRY and CDR2 SYGVKD. The CDR3 covers 11 residues. V dropped 6 bases and J dropped 6 bases, with 9 bases sitting between them.

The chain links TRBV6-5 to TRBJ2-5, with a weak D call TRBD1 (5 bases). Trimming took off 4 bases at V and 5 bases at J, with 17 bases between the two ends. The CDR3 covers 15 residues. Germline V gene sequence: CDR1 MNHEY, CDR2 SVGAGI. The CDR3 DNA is TGTGCCAGCAGTTCCGCCGCAGGGCTGGAGGAGACCCAGTACTTC. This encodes CASSSAAGLEETQYF.

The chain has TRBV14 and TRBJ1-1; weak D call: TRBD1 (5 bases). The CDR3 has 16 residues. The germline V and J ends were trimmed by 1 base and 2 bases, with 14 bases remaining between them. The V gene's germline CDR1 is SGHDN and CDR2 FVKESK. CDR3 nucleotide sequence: TGTGCCAGCAGCCAAGCATGGCGGCAGGGCAACACTGAAGCTTTCTTT. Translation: CASSQAWRQGNTEAFF. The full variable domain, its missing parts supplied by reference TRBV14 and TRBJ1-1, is EAGVTQFPSHSVIEKGQTVTLRCDPISGHDNLYWYRRVMGKEIKFLLHFVKESKQDESGMPNNRFLAERTGGTYSTLKVQPAELEDSGVYFCASSQAWRQGNTEAFFGQGTRLTVV.

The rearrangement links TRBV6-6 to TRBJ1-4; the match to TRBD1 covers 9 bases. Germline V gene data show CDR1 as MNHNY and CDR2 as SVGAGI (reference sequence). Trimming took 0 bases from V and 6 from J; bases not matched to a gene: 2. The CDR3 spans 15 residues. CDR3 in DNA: TGTGCCAGCAGTTACTCGAGGACAGGGGATGAAAAACTGTTTTTT. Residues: CASSYSRTGDEKLFF.

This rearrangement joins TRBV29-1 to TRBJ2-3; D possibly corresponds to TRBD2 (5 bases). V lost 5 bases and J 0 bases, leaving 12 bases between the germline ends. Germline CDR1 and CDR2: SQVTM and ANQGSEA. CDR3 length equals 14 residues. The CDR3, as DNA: TGCAGCGTTAGCCTCCGGGGTAGCACAGATACGCAGTATTTT. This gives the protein CSVSLRGSTDTQYF.

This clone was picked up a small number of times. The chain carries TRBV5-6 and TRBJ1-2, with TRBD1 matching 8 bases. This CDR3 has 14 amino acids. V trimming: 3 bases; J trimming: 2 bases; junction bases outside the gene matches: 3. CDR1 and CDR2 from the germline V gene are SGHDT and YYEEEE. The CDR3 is CASSWGQDNYGYTF. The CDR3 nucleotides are TGTGCCAGCAGCTGGGGACAGGACAACTATGGCTACACCTTC.

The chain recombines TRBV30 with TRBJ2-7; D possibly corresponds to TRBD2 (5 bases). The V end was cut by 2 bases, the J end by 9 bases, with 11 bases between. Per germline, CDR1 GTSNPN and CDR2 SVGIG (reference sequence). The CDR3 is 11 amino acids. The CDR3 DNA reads TGTGCCTGGAGTCTTAGGGCGGGGCAGTACTTC. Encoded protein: CAWSLRAGQYF.

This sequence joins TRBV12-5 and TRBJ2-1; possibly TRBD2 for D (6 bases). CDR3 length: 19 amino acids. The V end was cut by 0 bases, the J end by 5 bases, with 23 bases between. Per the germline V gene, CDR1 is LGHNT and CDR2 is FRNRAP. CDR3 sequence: CASGLVQVAGLPNNNEQFF. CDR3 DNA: TGTGCTAGTGGTTTGGTACAGGTCGCGGGGCTACCAAACAACAATGAGCAGTTCTTC. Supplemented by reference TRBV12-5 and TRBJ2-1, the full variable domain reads DARVTQTPRHKVTEMGQEVTMRCQPILGHNTVFWYRQTMMQGLELLAYFRNRAPLDDSGMPKDRFSAEMPDATLATLKIQPSEPRDSAVYFCASGLVQVAGLPNNNEQFFGPGTRLTVL.

CDR3 in DNA: TGTGCCAGCAGCCCGGGGACAGGGCGGAACACCATATATTTT. This sequence encodes CASSPGTGRNTIYF. The chain couples TRBV7-2 to TRBJ1-3; 9 bases fit TRBD1. The CDR3 extends over 14 amino acids. Unmatched junction bases numbered 6, after V lost 5 bases and J lost 7 bases. Germline lookup yields CDR1 SGHTA and CDR2 FQGNSA.

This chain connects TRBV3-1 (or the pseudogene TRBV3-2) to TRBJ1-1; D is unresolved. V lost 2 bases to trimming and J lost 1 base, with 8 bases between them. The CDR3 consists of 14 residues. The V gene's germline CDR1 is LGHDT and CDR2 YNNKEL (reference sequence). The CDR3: CASSQQSKNTEAFF. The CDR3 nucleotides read TGTGCCAGCAGCCAACAATCCAAGAACACTGAAGCTTTCTTT.

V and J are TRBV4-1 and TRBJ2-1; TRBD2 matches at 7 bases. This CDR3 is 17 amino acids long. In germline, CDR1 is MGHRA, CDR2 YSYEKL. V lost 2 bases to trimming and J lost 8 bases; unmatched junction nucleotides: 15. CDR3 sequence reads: CASSQLERGRALYEQFF. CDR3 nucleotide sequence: TGCGCCAGCAGCCAATTGGAACGTGGGAGGGCCCTATATGAGCAGTTCTTC.

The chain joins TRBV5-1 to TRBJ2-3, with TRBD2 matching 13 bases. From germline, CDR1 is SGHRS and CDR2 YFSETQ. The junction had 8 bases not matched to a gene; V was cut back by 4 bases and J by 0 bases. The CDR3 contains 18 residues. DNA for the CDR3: TGCGCCAGCAGCCCCCGACTAGCGGGAGGCCTTAGCACAGATACGCAGTATTTT. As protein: CASSPRLAGGLSTDTQYF.